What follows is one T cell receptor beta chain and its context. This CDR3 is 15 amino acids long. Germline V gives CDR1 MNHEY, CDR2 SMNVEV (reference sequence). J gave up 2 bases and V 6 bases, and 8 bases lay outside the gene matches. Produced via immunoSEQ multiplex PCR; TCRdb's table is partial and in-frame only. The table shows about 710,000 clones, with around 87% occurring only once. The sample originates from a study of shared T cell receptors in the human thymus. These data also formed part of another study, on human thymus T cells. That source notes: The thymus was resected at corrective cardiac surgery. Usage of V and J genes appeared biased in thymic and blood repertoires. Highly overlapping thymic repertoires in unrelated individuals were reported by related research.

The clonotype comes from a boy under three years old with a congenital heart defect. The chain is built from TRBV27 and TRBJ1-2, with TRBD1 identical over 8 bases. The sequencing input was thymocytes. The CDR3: CASSLDRGRNYGYTF. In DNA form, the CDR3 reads TGTGCCAGCAGCCTCGACAGGGGTCGAAACTATGGCTACACCTTC.